Presented here are 22 T cell receptor beta chains from one specimen sequenced in a study of cytomegalovirus exposure and HLA in healthy donors. The PCR contained 60 Vbeta and 13 Jbeta primers. Profiling relied on immunoSEQ multiplex PCR, and the TCRdb table lists in-frame clones only, not all of them. The data show tens of thousands of clones, approximately 76% seen once. Sequenced input: PBMCs. The source of these receptors is a male donor in good health and CMV-seronegative.

The chain has TRBV28 and TRBJ2-1, with TRBD2 identical over 11 bases. V shed 4 bases, J shed 4 bases, and the junction held 6 bases outside the gene matches. Germline loops: CDR1 MDHEN, CDR2 SYDVKM. This CDR3 spans 16 amino acids. CDR3 protein: CASSSSSGGKYNEQFF. DNA of the CDR3: TGTGCCAGCAGTTCGTCTAGCGGGGGGAAGTACAATGAGCAGTTCTTC.

CDR3 coding DNA: TGTGCCAGCAGTATTAGCGGGGGGGCCACTGAGCAGTTCTTC. It encodes CASSISGGATEQFF. The V gene is TRBV28, the J gene TRBJ2-1, with TRBD2 matching 11 bases. Trimming at V came to 5 bases and at J to 9 bases, leaving 6 bases not matched to a gene. The CDR3 contains 14 residues. Germline V lookup: CDR1 MDHEN, CDR2 SYDVKM.

The J gene is TRBJ1-3, the V gene TRBV18, with D unclear. This CDR3 is built from 16 residues. V lost 1 base and J lost 0, with 10 bases in between. Germline V CDR1 and CDR2: KGHSH, LQKENI. CDR3 region: CASSPLIRSSGNTIYF. The CDR3 coding sequence is TGTGCCAGCTCACCACTCATTAGGAGCTCTGGAAACACCATATATTTT.

The chain recombines TRBV18 with TRBJ1-1; D is uncertain. V was cut by 2 bases and J by 3 bases, with 13 bases left in between. Germline-derived CDR1 and CDR2 are KGHSH and LQKENI. The CDR3 consists of 15 residues. DNA of the CDR3: TGTGCCAGCTCACCAGGTTTAGCTCGTGACACTGAAGCTTTCTTT. Translated, it gives CASSPGLARDTEAFF.

The gene calls are TRBV10-2 and TRBJ2-3; TRBD2 matches at 10 bases. The CDR3 is 15 residues long. V lost 8 bases and J lost 4; bases outside the gene matches: 9. The germline CDR1 and CDR2 sequences are WSHSY and SAAADI. The CDR3: CASALAGSHADTQYF. The CDR3 DNA follows: TGCGCCAGCGCACTAGCGGGATCACACGCAGATACGCAGTATTTT.

This rearrangement joins TRBV5-8 to TRBJ2-1; TRBD2 is a possible D gene (6 bases). CDR1 is SGHTS, CDR2 YDEGEE, per germline. This CDR3 has 14 residues. The V end lost 3 bases, the J end lost 7 bases, and 14 bases lay between the germline ends. CDR3: CASSWAGGNNEQFF. DNA of the CDR3: TGTGCCAGCAGCTGGGCAGGAGGGAATAATGAGCAGTTCTTC.

The V and J genes are TRBV6-6 and TRBJ1-5, with D unresolved. Looked up from germline, CDR1 is MNHNY and CDR2 is SVGAGI (reference sequence). This CDR3 contains 13 residues. V was shortened by 7 bases and J by 0 bases, with 7 bases between the two germline ends. The CDR3 region is CASTPYSNQPQHF. The CDR3, as DNA: TGTGCCAGCACTCCCTATAGCAATCAGCCCCAGCATTTT.

The chain joins TRBV28 to TRBJ2-3; D remains unclear. The CDR3 has 14 amino acids. V lost 5 bases and J lost 2, with 11 bases in between. Germline V lookup: CDR1 MDHEN, CDR2 SYDVKM. The CDR3 sequence is CASSVGLTTDTQYF. CDR3 bases: TGTGCCAGCAGTGTCGGGTTGACCACAGATACGCAGTATTTT.

The chain combines TRBV27 with TRBJ2-7; tentatively, D is TRBD1 (6 bases). CDR3 size: 16 residues. Germline CDR1 reads MNHEY; CDR2 reads SMNVEV (reference sequence). Trimming shortened V by 0 bases and J by 1 base, and 13 bases separated the two germline ends. The chain's CDR3 is CASSLSLGTRSYEQYF. DNA of the CDR3: TGTGCCAGCAGTTTATCACTCGGGACAAGGTCCTACGAGCAGTACTTC.

J is TRBJ1-4 and V is TRBV5-1; the D is unclear. The CDR3 length is 11 residues. V lost 2 bases to trimming and J lost 10 bases, with 6 bases between them. Germline V gene lookup returns CDR1 SGHRS and CDR2 YFSETQ. The CDR3 loop is CASSFRGKLFF. The CDR3 bases are TGCGCCAGCAGCTTTCGGGGAAAACTGTTTTTT. The entire variable domain, with the rest obtained from reference TRBV5-1 and TRBJ1-4, is as follows: KAGVTQTPRYLIKTRGQQVTLSCSPISGHRSVSWYQQTPGQGLQFLFEYFSETQRNKGNFPGRFSGRQFSNSRSEMNVSTLELGDSALYLCASSFRGKLFFGSGTQLSVL.

The chain combines TRBV5-8 with TRBJ2-2; possible D gene TRBD2, 7 bases. Germline V gene data show CDR1 as SGHTS and CDR2 as YDEGEE. V was trimmed by 4 bases and J by 4 bases, leaving 17 bases between them. The CDR3 spans 16 residues. For the CDR3, the DNA is TGTGCCAGCAGCCGATCGGGGGGCCGGGGCACCGGGGAGCTGTTTTTT. This codes for CASSRSGGRGTGELFF.

V gene TRBV27 combines with J gene TRBJ2-2, with TRBD2 as a possible D gene (6 bases). Between the trimmed V and J ends, which lost 5 bases and 1 base, there was a span of 14 bases. Germline V gene lookup returns CDR1 MNHEY and CDR2 SMNVEV (reference sequence). This CDR3 region has 16 residues. The CDR3 loop is CASSPRGGLNTGELFF. In DNA form, the CDR3 reads TGTGCCAGCAGTCCCCGGGGAGGTTTGAACACCGGGGAGCTGTTTTTT.

This clone was seen a few times. The genes are TRBV5-6 and TRBJ1-6; 8 bases map to TRBD1. The CDR3 is made up of 16 amino acids. Germline CDR1 is SGHDT and CDR2 is YYEEEE. V lost 4 bases, J lost 7 bases, and 10 bases stayed unmatched. CDR3 nucleotide sequence: TGTGCCAGCAGCAGGAGGTCAGGGGGCCAAAATTCACCCCTCCACTTT. It encodes CASSRRSGGQNSPLHF.

This clone was observed once. The chain is built from TRBV6-5 and TRBJ2-7; perhaps TRBD1 as D (6 bases). The V gene lost 8 bases and the J gene lost 4 bases, with 12 bases spanning the gap. Germline CDR1 MNHEY, CDR2 SVGAGI. This CDR3 has 12 amino acids. The CDR3 sequence: CASSQGWYEQYF. In nucleotides, the CDR3 is TGTGCCAGCTCGCAGGGGTGGTACGAGCAGTACTTC.

This clone has just a few counts. The V gene is TRBV6-6, the J gene TRBJ1-5, with TRBD1 identical over 7 bases. V dropped 6 bases and J dropped 3; count of bases not matched to a gene: 11. Germline values: CDR1 MNHNY, CDR2 SVGAGI (reference sequence). This CDR3 has 16 residues. The CDR3: CASSRLGTANNQPQHF. The DNA for the CDR3 is TGTGCCAGCAGCCGACTCGGGACAGCCAACAATCAGCCCCAGCATTTT.

This chain uses TRBV5-1 with TRBJ2-5; D may be TRBD2 (6 bases). The V gene's germline CDR1 is SGHRS and CDR2 YFSETQ. Trimming stripped 4 bases from V and 3 bases from J, with 13 bases between. The CDR3 loop spans 14 amino acids. Written as DNA, the CDR3 is TGCGCCAGCAGCACCCGCCCGGGGGAAGAGACCCAGTACTTC. Translation: CASSTRPGEETQYF. The full variable domain, its missing parts supplied by reference TRBV5-1 and TRBJ2-5, is KAGVTQTPRYLIKTRGQQVTLSCSPISGHRSVSWYQQTPGQGLQFLFEYFSETQRNKGNFPGRFSGRQFSNSRSEMNVSTLELGDSALYLCASSTRPGEETQYFGPGTRLLVL.

This rearrangement joins TRBV5-1 to TRBJ2-2; 11 nucleotides match TRBD1. The germline V gene encodes CDR1 SGHRS and CDR2 YFSETQ. V shed 4 bases, J shed 6 bases, and the junction held 8 bases outside the gene matches. This CDR3 comprises 16 residues. Written as DNA, the CDR3 is TGCGCCAGCAGCATAATCGGGACAGGGGGTTCCGGGGAGCTGTTTTTT. Translating it yields CASSIIGTGGSGELFF. The complete variable domain, with remaining parts taken from reference TRBV5-1 and TRBJ2-2, reads KAGVTQTPRYLIKTRGQQVTLSCSPISGHRSVSWYQQTPGQGLQFLFEYFSETQRNKGNFPGRFSGRQFSNSRSEMNVSTLELGDSALYLCASSIIGTGGSGELFFGEGSRLTVL.

V is TRBV29-1 and J is TRBJ1-1, with 9 bases matching TRBD1. Germline V gene sequence: CDR1 SQVTM, CDR2 ANQGSEA. The CDR3 covers 13 residues. Unmatched junction bases numbered 9, after V lost 7 bases and J lost 6 bases. CDR3 in DNA: TGCAGCGCTAGACAGGGGGGCTTTGCTGAAGCTTTCTTT. The encoded protein is CSARQGGFAEAFF.

The rearrangement links TRBV4-1 to TRBJ2-5; D is perhaps TRBD1 (5 bases). V lost 1 base, J lost 3 bases, and 12 bases lay in between. From germline, CDR1 is MGHRA and CDR2 YSYEKL. CDR3 length: 15 residues. CDR3 sequence: CASSQVSQGEETQYF. The DNA for the CDR3 is TGCGCCAGCAGCCAAGTTAGTCAGGGCGAAGAGACCCAGTACTTC.

The rearrangement links TRBV7-2 to TRBJ2-7, with D perhaps matching TRBD2 (6 bases). V was clipped by 0 bases and J by 5 bases, with 17 bases between them. Germline V gene sequence: CDR1 SGHTA, CDR2 FQGNSA. The CDR3 extends over 16 amino acids. This CDR3 reads CASSLAAATAGNEQYF. The CDR3 coding sequence is TGTGCCAGCAGCTTAGCGGCGGCTACCGCGGGGAACGAGCAGTACTTC.

This chain connects TRBV28 to TRBJ2-5, with 13 bases aligning to TRBD2. V was pared by 6 bases and J by 2 bases, with 24 bases of the junction left unmatched. Looked up from germline, CDR1 is MDHEN and CDR2 is SYDVKM. The CDR3 is 22 residues long. The CDR3 region is CASSPQSGLWTSGGHVQETQYF. In DNA, the CDR3 is TGTGCCAGCAGCCCACAGTCAGGGCTTTGGACTAGCGGGGGCCACGTTCAAGAGACCCAGTACTTC. Supplemented by reference TRBV28 and TRBJ2-5, the full variable domain reads DVKVTQSSRYLVKRTGEKVFLECVQDMDHENMFWYRQDPGLGLRLIYFSYDVKMKEKGDIPEGYSVSREKKERFSLILESASTNQTSMYLCASSPQSGLWTSGGHVQETQYFGPGTRLLVL.

This clone has only a few counts. This chain links TRBV19 with TRBJ1-2; D is perhaps TRBD1 (6 bases). The germline V gene encodes CDR1 LNHDA and CDR2 SQIVND (reference sequence). Trimming removed 6 bases from V and 3 bases from J, with 17 bases in between. This CDR3 spans 15 amino acids. The CDR3 DNA is TGTGCCAGTAGAATGGACAGAACGGGCCACTATGGCTACACCTTC. Protein product: CASRMDRTGHYGYTF.